This passage covers 9 T cell receptor beta chains from one sample sequenced in a study of T cell responses to AZD1222 COVID-19 vaccine. TCRdb's table, derived via immunoSEQ multiplex PCR, lists solely in-frame clones and lacks some. The sample lists about 140,000 clones, around 94% occurring once. This specimen was peripheral blood, taken after recovery from COVID-19. Receptors originate from an adult who had recovered from COVID-19.

The genes are TRBV4-1 and TRBJ2-6; 8 positions match TRBD2. Per the germline V gene, CDR1 is MGHRA and CDR2 is YSYEKL. This CDR3 region has 18 residues. The J segment lost 0 bases and the V segment lost 0 bases, leaving 4 bases of the junction unmatched. CDR3 residues: CASSQEVSGASGANVLTF. The CDR3 DNA reads as TGCGCCAGCAGCCAAGAGGTTAGCGGGGCCTCTGGGGCCAACGTCCTGACTTTC.

The chain employs TRBV6-4 and TRBJ2-1; TRBD2 agrees at 15 bases. Trimming cost V 11 bases and J 8 bases; bases outside gene matches: 10. The CDR3 spans 15 residues. CDR1 is MRHNA and CDR2 is SNTAGT in the germline V gene. The CDR3 DNA is TGTGCCTCGTCCGCGGGACTAGCGGGAGGCGATGAGCAGTTCTTC. It translates to CASSAGLAGGDEQFF.

The chain joins TRBV11-3 to TRBJ2-2; 10 bases fit TRBD2. V shed 9 bases and J 4 bases; nucleotides not matched to a gene: 11. The CDR3 is 16 amino acids. The germline CDR1 and CDR2 sequences are SGHNT and YENEEA. CDR3 sequence (DNA): TGTGCCAGTAGCGGGGGGTCCGTCGCTGCCACCGGGGAGCTGTTTTTT. It encodes CASSGGSVAATGELFF.

This rearrangement joins TRBV3-1 (or the pseudogene TRBV3-2) to TRBJ2-7; no clear D. Germline V gene sequence: CDR1 LGHDT, CDR2 YNNKEL (reference sequence). The CDR3 is 18 amino acids. V was cut by 8 bases and J by 2 bases, with 28 bases left in between. The CDR3 here is CASSVAHGSPLRTYEQYF. DNA for the CDR3: TGTGCCAGCTCTGTGGCGCACGGCTCCCCCCTTCGAACCTACGAGCAGTACTTC.

The genes are TRBV2 and TRBJ1-2; TRBD1 aligns across 10 bases. The CDR3 is 15 residues long. After removal of 6 bases from V and 3 bases from J, the junction contained 7 bases not matched to a gene. The germline gives CDR1 SNHLY, CDR2 FYNNEI. The DNA of the CDR3 is TGTGCCAGCAGCCGACAGGGGGCTGGTGACTATGGCTACACCTTC. Protein product: CASSRQGAGDYGYTF. Complete variable domain (other parts from reference TRBV2 and TRBJ1-2): EPEVTQTPSHQVTQMGQEVILRCVPISNHLYFYWYRQILGQKVEFLVSFYNNEISEKSEIFDDQFSVERPDGSNFTLKIRSTKLEDSAMYFCASSRQGAGDYGYTFGSGTRLTVV.

CDR3 protein: CASSRQGEKLFF. For the CDR3, the DNA is TGTGCCAGCTCACGACAGGGGGAAAAACTGTTTTTT. V and J are TRBV18 and TRBJ1-4, with 8 bases matching TRBD1. The CDR3 totals 12 residues. V trimming: 4 bases; J trimming: 8 bases; junction bases outside the gene matches: 0. Germline V gives CDR1 KGHSH, CDR2 LQKENI.

The chain uses TRBV19 and TRBJ1-2, with TRBD1 as a possible D gene (6 bases). Trimming removed 7 bases from V and 2 bases from J, with 11 bases in between. CDR1 is LNHDA and CDR2 is SQIVND in the germline V gene (reference sequence). CDR3 size: 13 residues. CDR3 region: CASNRDPNYGYTF. The CDR3 DNA sequence: TGTGCCAGTAACAGGGACCCGAACTATGGCTACACCTTC.

This chain links TRBV24-1 with TRBJ1-5; a possible D gene is TRBD1 (6 bases). The CDR3 extends over 15 amino acids. Germline V gene lookup returns CDR1 KGHDR and CDR2 SFDVKD. Trimming stripped 7 bases from V and 4 bases from J, with 16 bases between. The CDR3, as DNA: TGTGCCACCAGGCCTGGGGGGGCTGGGAATCAGCCCCAGCATTTT. It yields the protein CATRPGGAGNQPQHF.

The chain uses TRBV21-1 and TRBJ2-3; the D call in the table, TRBD2, was not verified against the DNA. TRBV21-1 is deemed a pseudogene. The length of the CDR3 is 14 residues. CDR3 amino acids: CASIAGGPADTQYF. CDR3 nucleotide sequence: TGTGCCAGCATAGCGGGAGGGCCCGCAGATACGCAGTATTTT.